This entry lists 22 T cell receptor beta chains sequenced from one sample in a study of blood T cell repertoires in COVID-19. Only in-frame clones appear in the TCRdb table, and some are missing; sequencing was by immunoSEQ multiplex PCR. This sample has nearly 300,000 clones; 70% to 85% occur once, and the top ten carry over 1.1%. Sequencing was carried out using peripheral blood. The receptors here all came from a human donor with COVID-19, enrolled during active disease. The donor label of this sample is uncertain.

The rearrangement joins TRBV30 to TRBJ2-7, with a possible D match to TRBD2 (6 bases). This CDR3 spans 13 amino acids. Trimming stripped 3 bases from V and 3 bases from J, with 12 bases between. Germline CDR1 reads GTSNPN; CDR2 reads SVGIG (reference sequence). CDR3 protein: CAWRTSGYYEQYF. CDR3 sequence (DNA): TGTGCCTGGAGGACGAGCGGGTACTACGAGCAGTACTTC.

The chain joins TRBV19 to TRBJ2-2; 10 nucleotides align to TRBD2. V was clipped by 4 bases and J by 6 bases; unmatched bases: 5. The germline V gene encodes CDR1 LNHDA and CDR2 SQIVND (reference sequence). The CDR3 runs 15 residues. The CDR3 DNA reads TGTGCCAGTAGTACCGGGACTAGCGACGCCGGGGAGCTGTTTTTT. Translating it yields CASSTGTSDAGELFF. The complete variable domain, with remaining parts taken from reference TRBV19 and TRBJ2-2, reads DGGITQSPKYLFRKEGQNVTLSCEQNLNHDAMYWYRQDPGQGLRLIYYSQIVNDFQKGDIAEGYSVSREKKESFPLTVTSAQKNPTAFYLCASSTGTSDAGELFFGEGSRLTVL.

This rearrangement joins TRBV18 to TRBJ2-3; 7 nucleotides line up with TRBD1. J lost 0 bases, V lost 2 bases, and 2 bases had no gene match. This CDR3 comprises 15 residues. Germline-derived CDR1 and CDR2 are KGHSH and LQKENI. CDR3 amino acids: CASSPTQGSTDTQYF. The CDR3, as DNA: TGTGCCAGCTCACCAACACAGGGGAGCACAGATACGCAGTATTTT.

The chain is built from TRBV7-2 and TRBJ2-7; 8 bases match TRBD1. The CDR3 runs 15 residues. The J segment lost 1 base and the V segment lost 4 bases, leaving 6 bases of the junction unmatched. Germline V gene sequence: CDR1 SGHTA, CDR2 FQGNSA. CDR3 nucleotide sequence: TGTGCCAGCAGCTCCGGACAGGGTACATCCTACGAGCAGTACTTC. Translated, it gives CASSSGQGTSYEQYF.

V is TRBV4-3 and J is TRBJ2-3, with D tentatively TRBD2 (5 bases). This CDR3 spans 13 amino acids. The germline CDR1 and CDR2 sequences are LGHNA and YSLEER. Trimming took off 2 bases at V and 6 bases at J, with 9 bases between the two ends. CDR3 sequence: CASSQLRGDTQYF. The CDR3 DNA follows: TGCGCCAGCAGCCAACTCCGAGGGGATACGCAGTATTTT.

This clone was counted only a few times. This chain links TRBV20-1 with TRBJ1-2; TRBD1 matches at 8 bases. CDR1 and CDR2 from the germline V gene are DFQATT and SNEGSKA (reference sequence). The CDR3 has 13 amino acids. V lost 3 bases to trimming and J lost 10 bases; unmatched junction nucleotides: 10. CDR3 nucleotides: TGCAGTGCTAGTCAAAGGTCGGGACAGGACTACACCTTC. It translates to CSASQRSGQDYTF.

CDR3 nucleotide sequence: TGTGCCAGTAGTATAAGAAGGCCTAGCGGGAGCAATGAGCAGTTCTTC. This encodes CASSIRRPSGSNEQFF. The gene calls are TRBV19 and TRBJ2-1; 10 bases are a match to TRBD2. The germline gives CDR1 LNHDA, CDR2 SQIVND (reference sequence). This CDR3 has 16 residues. Trimming removed 2 bases from V and 6 bases from J; junction bases left unmatched: 7.

The chain links TRBV5-1 to TRBJ2-7, with a weak D call TRBD2 (5 bases). Trimming left V 0 bases short and J 0 bases short, with 16 bases between. Germline CDR1 is SGHRS and CDR2 is YFSETQ. This CDR3 region has 17 residues. The chain's CDR3 is CASSLAFGGPSSYEQYF. The CDR3 nucleotides read TGCGCCAGCAGCTTGGCCTTTGGCGGGCCGAGCTCCTACGAGCAGTACTTC. Filled out from reference TRBV5-1 and TRBJ2-7, the complete variable domain reads KAGVTQTPRYLIKTRGQQVTLSCSPISGHRSVSWYQQTPGQGLQFLFEYFSETQRNKGNFPGRFSGRQFSNSRSEMNVSTLELGDSALYLCASSLAFGGPSSYEQYFGPGTRLTVT.

The V and J genes are TRBV30 and TRBJ2-1, with 10 bases aligning to TRBD2. Germline trimming cut 2 bases from V and 8 bases from J; bases unmatched to any gene: 12. The CDR3 consists of 16 residues. The germline V gene has CDR1 GTSNPN and CDR2 SVGIG (reference sequence). The CDR3 here is CAWSLPEAGGPHEQFF. CDR3 nucleotides: TGTGCCTGGAGTTTACCGGAAGCGGGAGGGCCCCATGAGCAGTTCTTC.

The CDR3 region is CASSQRQGNTEAFF. The CDR3 region has the DNA TGTGCCAGCAGCCAACGTCAGGGAAACACTGAAGCTTTCTTT. V and J are TRBV16 and TRBJ1-1; D is perhaps TRBD1 (5 bases). Germline V CDR1 and CDR2: KGHSY, FQNENV. CDR3 length equals 14 residues. Trimming stripped 2 bases from V and 2 bases from J, with 9 bases between.

The chain links TRBV28 to TRBJ2-7, with a weak D call TRBD1 (6 bases). This CDR3 comprises 13 residues. V was cut by 7 bases and J by 2 bases, with 12 bases left in between. Germline lookup yields CDR1 MDHEN and CDR2 SYDVKM. This CDR3 is CASKLQGAYEQYF. The CDR3 region has the DNA TGTGCCAGCAAGCTACAGGGAGCCTACGAGCAGTACTTC.

The V call is TRBV12-5, the J call TRBJ2-5; 12 bases map to TRBD2. V was clipped by 9 bases and J by 7 bases; unmatched bases: 15. The CDR3 is made up of 16 amino acids. Per germline, CDR1 LGHNT and CDR2 FRNRAP. The CDR3 loop reads CASLITTSGGGGTQYF. CDR3 nucleotide sequence: TGTGCTAGCCTCATAACGACTAGCGGGGGTGGTGGGACCCAGTACTTC.

The chain combines TRBV7-2 with TRBJ2-7, with 8 bases that match TRBD1. The CDR3 totals 15 residues. Trimming cost V 3 bases and J 4 bases; bases outside gene matches: 8. The germline V gene encodes CDR1 SGHTA and CDR2 FQGNSA. The CDR3 reads CASSFHRGFGYEQYF. In DNA form, the CDR3 reads TGTGCCAGCAGCTTCCACAGGGGGTTCGGATACGAGCAGTACTTC. The entire variable domain, with the rest obtained from reference TRBV7-2 and TRBJ2-7, is as follows: GAGVSQSPSNKVTEKGKDVELRCDPISGHTALYWYRQSLGQGLEFLIYFQGNSAPDKSGLPSDRFSAERTGGSVSTLTIQRTQQEDSAVYLCASSFHRGFGYEQYFGPGTRLTVT.

The rearrangement links TRBV5-1 to TRBJ2-5; a possible D gene is TRBD1 (5 bases). The CDR3 contains 14 residues. CDR1 and CDR2 from the germline V gene are SGHRS and YFSETQ. V was cut by 2 bases and J by 2 bases, with 10 bases left in between. CDR3 coding DNA: TGCGCCAGCAGCTTTATCCCAGGGCAAGAGACCCAGTACTTC. Its protein product is CASSFIPGQETQYF.

The V and J genes are TRBV19 and TRBJ1-5; TRBD1 matches 7 bases. CDR1 LNHDA and CDR2 SQIVND come from the germline V gene (reference sequence). V shed 1 base and J 5 bases; nucleotides not matched to a gene: 8. The CDR3 has 16 amino acids. The chain's CDR3 is CASSIGGRGRDQPQHF. Here the CDR3 DNA reads TGTGCCAGTAGTATAGGAGGTAGGGGGCGCGATCAGCCCCAGCATTTT. Based on the CDR3 plus reference TRBV19 and TRBJ1-5, the full variable domain is DGGITQSPKYLFRKEGQNVTLSCEQNLNHDAMYWYRQDPGQGLRLIYYSQIVNDFQKGDIAEGYSVSREKKESFPLTVTSAQKNPTAFYLCASSIGGRGRDQPQHFGDGTRLSIL.

The rearrangement uses TRBV5-3 and TRBJ2-2; 9 bases are shared with TRBD2. Being an ORF, TRBV5-3 has a function that is uncertain. The CDR3 runs 17 residues. V shed 1 base and J 4 bases; nucleotides not matched to a gene: 8. DNA of the CDR3: TGTGCCAGAAGCTTGAATTCCCTAGCGGGATTCACCGGGGAGCTGTTTTTT. This codes for CARSLNSLAGFTGELFF.

V usage is TRBV5-8 and J usage is TRBJ1-5; 7 bases match TRBD1. The V segment lost 3 bases and the J segment 1 base; nucleotides outside the gene matches: 10. This CDR3 has 17 amino acids. Germline CDR1 reads SGHTS; CDR2 reads YDEGEE. The CDR3 DNA reads as TGTGCCAGCAGCTACTCGACAGGGCGTGGGAGCAATCAGCCCCAGCATTTT. Protein product: CASSYSTGRGSNQPQHF.

The chain joins TRBV7-2 to TRBJ2-3; D gene ambiguous. The CDR3 loop spans 15 amino acids. Looked up from germline, CDR1 is SGHTA and CDR2 is FQGNSA. The V and J ends lost 1 base and 1 base respectively, with 9 bases between them. The CDR3: CASSLVKQRTDTQYF. The DNA of the CDR3 is TGTGCCAGCAGCTTAGTTAAACAGCGCACAGATACGCAGTATTTT.

The chain combines TRBV19 with TRBJ2-2; TRBD2 agrees at 9 bases. The trim removed 5 bases at V and 1 base at J, leaving 2 bases unmatched. The CDR3 length is 15 residues. From germline, CDR1 is LNHDA and CDR2 SQIVND (reference sequence). This chain's CDR3 is CASSPAGGNTGELFF. The DNA of the CDR3 is TGTGCCAGTAGTCCAGCGGGGGGGAACACCGGGGAGCTGTTTTTT.

CDR3 in amino acids: CASSLWGVMNTEAFF. The CDR3 DNA follows: TGCGCCAGCAGCTTGTGGGGGGTCATGAACACTGAAGCTTTCTTT. This sequence joins TRBV5-1 and TRBJ1-1, with a tentative D call TRBD1 (5 bases). V lost 1 base and J 0 bases, leaving 10 bases between the germline ends. Germline lookup yields CDR1 SGHRS and CDR2 YFSETQ. The CDR3 consists of 15 residues. The full variable domain, in which reference TRBV5-1 and TRBJ1-1 provide the parts outside the CDR3, is KAGVTQTPRYLIKTRGQQVTLSCSPISGHRSVSWYQQTPGQGLQFLFEYFSETQRNKGNFPGRFSGRQFSNSRSEMNVSTLELGDSALYLCASSLWGVMNTEAFFGQGTRLTVV.

This sequence joins TRBV7-9 and TRBJ2-5; perhaps TRBD1 as D (5 bases). This CDR3 comprises 15 residues. The ends were cut back, 7 bases at V and 7 bases at J, with 22 bases in the middle. In germline, CDR1 is SEHNR, CDR2 FQNEAQ (reference sequence). The CDR3 loop is CASIPGPGQQATQYF. CDR3 nucleotides: TGTGCCAGCATCCCAGGGCCGGGTCAACAGGCGACCCAGTACTTC.

The rearrangement joins TRBV11-2 to TRBJ2-3; D may be TRBD1 (5 bases). V lost 3 bases, J lost 3 bases, and 16 bases lay in between. Germline V gene sequence: CDR1 SGHAT, CDR2 FQNNGV. This CDR3 is built from 16 residues. CDR3 loop: CASSFSQGWGTDTQYF. DNA for the CDR3: TGTGCCAGCAGCTTTTCTCAGGGTTGGGGAACAGATACGCAGTATTTT.